Shown below are 3 T cell receptor beta chains from a single sample sequenced in a study of CD8+ T cells in alopecia areata (dated by TCRdb to the late 2010s). The library was obtained by the immunoSEQ multiplex PCR assay. To provide template for TCR sequencing, every sample had RNA extracted and reverse transcribed into cDNA. The table comes from immuneACCESS by way of TCRdb, which keeps in-frame sequences with V and J called. Part of the clones is missing from these tables; in studies checked, under half for an unresolved V gene and the rest for unknown reasons. The sample profile shows about 190,000 clones; roughly three fifths of them were found once. The top ten constitute approximately 0.7% of the sample. Taken with the paper, the label for time point translates to: around 29 days on oral tofacitinib. The label giving this sample's treatment or condition can be read as: oral pan-JAK inhibitor, 5-10 mg twice daily.

The specimen comprised CD4+ T cells sorted from blood, sampled at week 4, from a patient treated with tofacitinib. These receptors were obtained from a human donor with alopecia areata.

J is TRBJ2-7 and V is TRBV30; 7 bases fit TRBD1. With 2 bases clipped from V and 5 bases from J, the junction kept 0 bases outside the gene matches. Germline V gene lookup returns CDR1 GTSNPN and CDR2 SVGIG (reference sequence). The CDR3 is 11 amino acids. The CDR3 region is CAWSQGDEQYF. The CDR3 nucleotides read TGTGCCTGGAGTCAGGGGGACGAGCAGTACTTC.

This chain connects TRBV7-2 to TRBJ1-2; 9 bases align to TRBD1. CDR3 size: 17 residues. Unmatched junction bases numbered 14, after V lost 6 bases and J lost 3 bases. Germline values: CDR1 SGHTA, CDR2 FQGNSA. CDR3 in amino acids: CASSFRAGTGMDYGYTF. The CDR3 region has the DNA TGTGCCAGCAGTTTCCGGGCCGGGACAGGGATGGACTATGGCTACACCTTC.

This chain joins TRBV13 and TRBJ2-7; D remains ambiguous. There are 12 residues in the CDR3. V was trimmed by 3 bases and J by 9 bases, leaving 12 bases between them. CDR1 and CDR2 (germline): PRHDT, FYEKMQ (reference sequence). CDR3: CASSFQSGSQYF. CDR3 DNA: TGTGCCAGCAGCTTCCAAAGTGGTTCGCAGTACTTC.